The T cell receptor beta chain described here comes from a study of T cell repertoires in cytomegalovirus infection. Study context: HLA-B-restricted CMV epitopes that are well studied were used alongside recently identified HLA-C-restricted ones. CMV infection together with matching HLA type was indicated by public TCR beta signatures.

Findings and caveats of the study: In two of eight donors, the top clonotype was HLA-C-restricted CMV-specific.

From the reads, TCRdb called clonotypes with MiXCR, one entry per CDR3 protein. The sample includes some 200,000 distinct CDR3 sequences, around 35% of them seen just once. Trimming cost V 1 base and J 4 bases; bases outside gene matches: 0. The germline gives CDR1 MGHRA, CDR2 YSYEKL. The CDR3 spans 14 residues. A remark on this clonotype: Antigen specificity is unknown.

The sample in question was CD8+ T cells from cultured PBMCs, obtained from culture after CMV antigen stimulation. V usage is TRBV4-1 and J usage is TRBJ2-1; 8 bases agree with TRBD1. The sequence came from a human donor in good health (CMV status not recorded). Some clones in this sample may be carry-over from other donors' samples. DNA of the CDR3: TGCGCCAGCAGCCAAGGGACAGGGTACAATGAGCAGTTCTTC. The encoded protein is CASSQGTGYNEQFF.